Listed below are T cell receptor beta chains from one sample, sequenced in a study of radiation and T cells in renal cell carcinoma. Profiling relied on immunoSEQ multiplex PCR, and the TCRdb table lists in-frame clones only, not all of them. This sample yields 15,000 or so clones, of which 50% are seen a single time; approximately 40% belongs to the top ten. The sample consisted of tumor tissue, taken from a patient whose treatment included radiotherapy and nephrectomy. The receptor source for this set is an older woman with renal cell carcinoma. The CDR3 runs from the conserved cysteine through the conserved F or W. The D gene is left open where the match is weak. Only some rows state a clone size, as once, few, many or a class for expanded clones.

j_call | d_call | cdr3_length | clone_size | v_call | cdr3_aa | cdr3_nt
TRBJ1-5 | NA | 13 | NA | TRBV6-1 | CASSGQRDQPQHF | TGTGCCAGCAGTGGGCAGAGAGATCAGCCCCAGCATTTT
TRBJ1-1 | NA | 12 | NA | TRBV29-1 | CSDRGVNTEAFF | TGCAGCGATAGGGGGGTGAACACTGAAGCTTTCTTT
TRBJ1-5 | NA | 15 | few | TRBV6-1 | CASSVMRGSNQPQHF | TGTGCCAGCAGTGTAATGAGGGGAAGCAATCAGCCCCAGCATTTT
TRBJ2-7 | TRBD2 | 14 | NA | TRBV10-3 | CATATSGSSYEQYF | TGTGCCACCGCGACTAGCGGGAGTTCCTACGAGCAGTACTTC
TRBJ1-2 | TRBD1 | 14 | NA | TRBV7-2 | CASSTGTGGYGYTF | TGTGCCAGCAGCACAGGGACAGGGGGCTATGGCTACACCTTC
TRBJ2-7 | TRBD2 | 14 | few | TRBV19 | CASASGLADYEQYF | TGTGCCAGTGCCTCGGGACTAGCAGACTACGAGCAGTACTTC
TRBJ1-4 | NA | 15 | NA | TRBV7-8 | CASSPRTGFNEKLFF | TGTGCCAGCAGCCCTAGAACCGGGTTTAATGAAAAACTGTTTTTT
TRBJ2-2 | NA | 14 | many | TRBV28 | CASIGQTNTGELFF | TGTGCCAGCATCGGGCAGACGAACACCGGGGAGCTGTTTTTT
TRBJ1-1 | NA | 12 | NA | TRBV19 | CASSMANTEAFF | TGTGCCAGTAGTATGGCCAACACTGAAGCTTTCTTT
TRBJ1-5 | NA | 14 | NA | TRBV21-1 | CASPLSPLNQPQHF | TGTGCCAGCCCGTTGAGCCCCCTAAATCAGCCCCAGCATTTT
TRBJ2-7 | NA | 13 | NA | TRBV27 | CASSLGKSYEQYF | TGTGCCAGCAGTTTGGGGAAATCCTACGAGCAGTACTTC
TRBJ1-1 | TRBD1 | 15 | NA | TRBV9 | CASSPRGQGSTEAFF | TGTGCCAGCAGCCCCCGGGGACAGGGTTCCACTGAAGCTTTCTTT
TRBJ1-1 | NA | 13 | NA | TRBV6-6 | CASSPGGYTEAFF | TGTGCCAGCAGCCCCGGAGGGTACACTGAAGCTTTCTTT
TRBJ1-1 | NA | 16 | NA | TRBV6-5 | CASSYGLSRVDTEAFF | TGTGCCAGCAGTTATGGCCTATCCCGCGTCGACACTGAAGCTTTCTTT
TRBJ2-7 | NA | 13 | NA | TRBV9 | CASSEGLSYEQYF | TGTGCCAGCAGCGAGGGACTCTCCTACGAGCAGTACTTC
TRBJ1-1 | NA | 13 | NA | TRBV2 | CASLIEVRTEAFF | TGTGCCAGCTTAATCGAAGTGAGGACTGAAGCTTTCTTT